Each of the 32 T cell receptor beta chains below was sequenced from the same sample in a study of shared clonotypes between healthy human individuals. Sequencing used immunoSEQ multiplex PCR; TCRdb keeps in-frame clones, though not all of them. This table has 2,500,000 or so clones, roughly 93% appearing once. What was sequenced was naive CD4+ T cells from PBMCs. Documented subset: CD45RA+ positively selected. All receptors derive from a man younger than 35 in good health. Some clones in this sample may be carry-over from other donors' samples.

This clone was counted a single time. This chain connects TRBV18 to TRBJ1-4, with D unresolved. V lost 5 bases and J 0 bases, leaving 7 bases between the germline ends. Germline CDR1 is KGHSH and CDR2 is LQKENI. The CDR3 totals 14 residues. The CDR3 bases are TGTGCCAGCTCATTCAGAGCAACTAATGAAAAACTGTTTTTT. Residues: CASSFRATNEKLFF.

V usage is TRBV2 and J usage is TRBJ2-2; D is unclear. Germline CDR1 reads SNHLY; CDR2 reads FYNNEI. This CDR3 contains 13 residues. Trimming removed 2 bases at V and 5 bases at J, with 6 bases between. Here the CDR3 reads CASSESPTGELFF. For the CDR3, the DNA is TGTGCCAGCAGTGAATCCCCAACCGGGGAGCTGTTTTTT.

CDR3 nucleotide sequence: TGTGCCAGCAGCTTGGCGCGGGGGAACGAGCAGTACTTC. Amino acid sequence: CASSLARGNEQYF. The chain links TRBV5-5 to TRBJ2-7; 7 bases are shared with TRBD2. Trimming took 0 bases from V and 5 from J; bases not matched to a gene: 2. Germline V CDR1 and CDR2: SGHKS, YYEKEE (reference sequence). The CDR3 consists of 13 residues. Based on the CDR3 plus reference TRBV5-5 and TRBJ2-7, the full variable domain is DAGVTQSPTHLIKTRGQQVTLRCSPISGHKSVSWYQQVLGQGPQFIFQYYEKEERGRGNFPDRFSARQFPNYSSELNVNALLLGDSALYLCASSLARGNEQYFGPGTRLTVT.

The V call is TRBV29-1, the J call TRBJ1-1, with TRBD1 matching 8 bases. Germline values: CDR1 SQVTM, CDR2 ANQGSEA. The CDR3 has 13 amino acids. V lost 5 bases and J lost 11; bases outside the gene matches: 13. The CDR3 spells CSVYEGQVHGAFF. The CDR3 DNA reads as TGCAGCGTTTATGAGGGACAGGTCCACGGGGCTTTCTTT.

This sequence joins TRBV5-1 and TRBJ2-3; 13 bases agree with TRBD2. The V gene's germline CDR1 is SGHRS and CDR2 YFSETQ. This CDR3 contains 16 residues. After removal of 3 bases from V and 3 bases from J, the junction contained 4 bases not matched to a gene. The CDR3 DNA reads TGCGCCAGCAGCTCCCCGGGACTAGCGGGGACAGATACGCAGTATTTT. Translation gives CASSSPGLAGTDTQYF.

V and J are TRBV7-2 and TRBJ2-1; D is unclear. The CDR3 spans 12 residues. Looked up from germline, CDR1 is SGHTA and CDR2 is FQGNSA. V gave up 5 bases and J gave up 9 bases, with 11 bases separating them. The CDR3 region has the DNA TGTGCCAGCAGCGAGGAGTTCAGTGAGCAGTTCTTC. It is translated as CASSEEFSEQFF.

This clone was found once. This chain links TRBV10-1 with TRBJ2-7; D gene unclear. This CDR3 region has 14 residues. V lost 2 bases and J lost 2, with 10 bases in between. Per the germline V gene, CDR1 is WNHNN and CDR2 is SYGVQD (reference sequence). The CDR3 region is CASSENHTPYEQYF. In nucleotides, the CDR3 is TGCGCCAGCAGTGAGAACCATACCCCCTACGAGCAGTACTTC.

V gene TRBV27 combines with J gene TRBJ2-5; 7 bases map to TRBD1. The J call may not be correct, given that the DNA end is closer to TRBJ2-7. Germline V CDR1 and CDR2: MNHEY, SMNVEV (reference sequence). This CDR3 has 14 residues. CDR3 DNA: TGTGCCAGCAGTTTTTGGGGACAGCATTACGAGCAGTACTTC. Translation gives CASSFWGQHYEQYF.

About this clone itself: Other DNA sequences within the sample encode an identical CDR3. The CDR3 loop reads CASSVALAGGGDTQYF. The CDR3 coding sequence is TGTGCCAGCAGCGTAGCACTAGCGGGAGGTGGAGATACGCAGTATTTT. The chain couples TRBV9 to TRBJ2-3, with 12 positions matching TRBD2. With 0 bases clipped from V and 5 bases from J, the junction kept 4 bases outside the gene matches. This CDR3 is built from 16 residues. Germline CDR1 is SGDLS and CDR2 is YYNGEE.

The CDR3 is CASRFGSSYQSGANVLTF. Here the CDR3 DNA reads TGTGCCAGCAGGTTCGGGTCTTCCTACCAATCTGGGGCCAACGTCCTGACTTTC. This chain links TRBV5-4 with TRBJ2-6; D is unresolved. The CDR3 is 18 amino acids. Trimming stripped 5 bases from V and 1 base from J, with 19 bases between. CDR1 and CDR2 from the germline V gene are SGHNT and YYREEE (reference sequence).

The CDR3 region has the DNA TGCGCCAGCAGCCCTTATTGGGGACCCAGTGAAAAACTGTTTTTT. It is translated as CASSPYWGPSEKLFF. V is TRBV5-1 and J is TRBJ1-4; the D gene is possibly TRBD1 (5 bases). Per germline, CDR1 SGHRS and CDR2 YFSETQ. Trimming pared 4 bases from V and 7 bases from J, leaving 17 bases between. The CDR3 covers 15 residues.

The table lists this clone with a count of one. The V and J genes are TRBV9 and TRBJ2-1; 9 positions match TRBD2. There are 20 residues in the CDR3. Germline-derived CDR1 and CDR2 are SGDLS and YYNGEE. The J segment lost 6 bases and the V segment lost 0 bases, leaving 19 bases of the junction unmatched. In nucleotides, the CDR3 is TGTGCCAGCAGCGTAGCTGGGTTCGGACGGGGGCGGGAGGGCCCCAATGAGCAGTTCTTC. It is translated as CASSVAGFGRGREGPNEQFF.

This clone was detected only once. The CDR3 here is CAISESRQDGYTF. Here the CDR3 DNA reads TGTGCCATCAGTGAGTCACGTCAGGATGGCTACACCTTC. The rearrangement links TRBV10-3 to TRBJ1-2; no firm D call. This CDR3 comprises 13 residues. Trimming pared 0 bases from V and 6 bases from J, leaving 8 bases between. Germline-derived CDR1 and CDR2 are ENHRY and SYGVKD.

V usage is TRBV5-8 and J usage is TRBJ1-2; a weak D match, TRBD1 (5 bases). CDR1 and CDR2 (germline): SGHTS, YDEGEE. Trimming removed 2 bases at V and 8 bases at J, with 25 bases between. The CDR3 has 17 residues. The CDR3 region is CASSFRDHDRQARGYTF. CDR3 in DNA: TGTGCCAGCAGCTTTAGGGACCACGACCGTCAAGCGCGGGGCTACACCTTC.

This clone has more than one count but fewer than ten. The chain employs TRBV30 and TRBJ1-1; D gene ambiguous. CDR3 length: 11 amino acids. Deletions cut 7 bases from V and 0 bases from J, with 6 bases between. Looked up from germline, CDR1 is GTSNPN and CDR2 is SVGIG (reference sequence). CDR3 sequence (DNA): TGTGCCTTCGGTGTGAACACTGAAGCTTTCTTT. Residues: CAFGVNTEAFF.

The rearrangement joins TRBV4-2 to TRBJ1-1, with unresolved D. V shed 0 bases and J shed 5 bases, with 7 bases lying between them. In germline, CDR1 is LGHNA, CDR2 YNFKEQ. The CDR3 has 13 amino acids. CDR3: CASSQESRTEAFF. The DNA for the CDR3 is TGTGCCAGCAGCCAAGAATCACGAACTGAAGCTTTCTTT.

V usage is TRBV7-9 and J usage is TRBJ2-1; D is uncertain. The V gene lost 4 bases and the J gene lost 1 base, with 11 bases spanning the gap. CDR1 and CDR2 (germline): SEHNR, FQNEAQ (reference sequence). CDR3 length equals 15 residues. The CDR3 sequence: CASSWRGPSYNEQFF. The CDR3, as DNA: TGTGCCAGCAGCTGGCGTGGGCCTTCCTACAATGAGCAGTTCTTC. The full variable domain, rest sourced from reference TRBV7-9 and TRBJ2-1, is DTGVSQNPRHKITKRGQNVTFRCDPISEHNRLYWYRQTLGQGPEFLTYFQNEAQLEKSRLLSDRFSAERPKGSFSTLEIQRTEQGDSAMYLCASSWRGPSYNEQFFGPGTRLTVL.

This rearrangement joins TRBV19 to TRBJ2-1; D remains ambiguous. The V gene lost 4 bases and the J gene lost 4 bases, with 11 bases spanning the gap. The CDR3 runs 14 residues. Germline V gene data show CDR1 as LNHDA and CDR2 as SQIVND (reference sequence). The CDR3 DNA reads TGTGCCAGTAGTACACGGAGAGGATACAATGAGCAGTTCTTC. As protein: CASSTRRGYNEQFF.

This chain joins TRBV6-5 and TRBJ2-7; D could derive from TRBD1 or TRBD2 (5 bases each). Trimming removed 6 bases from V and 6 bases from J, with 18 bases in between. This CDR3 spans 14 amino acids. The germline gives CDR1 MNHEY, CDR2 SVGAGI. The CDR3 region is CASRGAERVREQYF. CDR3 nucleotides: TGTGCCAGCAGAGGGGCCGAGAGGGTCCGCGAGCAGTACTTC.

CDR3 amino acids: CASSYNGGTLTDTQYF. In nucleotides, the CDR3 is TGTGCCAGCAGTTACAACGGCGGGACCCTCACAGATACGCAGTATTTT. V is TRBV6-5 and J is TRBJ2-3; tentatively, D is TRBD2 (6 bases). Per germline, CDR1 MNHEY and CDR2 SVGAGI. The CDR3 contains 16 residues. With 2 bases removed from V and 2 bases from J, the gap between germline ends came to 14 bases.

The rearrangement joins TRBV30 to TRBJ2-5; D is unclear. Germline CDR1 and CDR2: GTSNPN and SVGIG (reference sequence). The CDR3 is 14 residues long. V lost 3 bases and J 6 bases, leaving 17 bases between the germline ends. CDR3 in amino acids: CAWRGLVGRKTQYF. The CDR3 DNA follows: TGTGCCTGGAGGGGTCTAGTGGGAAGAAAGACCCAGTACTTC.

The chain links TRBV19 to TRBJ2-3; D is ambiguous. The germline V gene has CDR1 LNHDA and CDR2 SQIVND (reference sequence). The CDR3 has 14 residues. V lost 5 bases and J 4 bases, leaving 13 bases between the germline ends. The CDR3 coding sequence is TGTGCCAGTAGTTCGCCTTACCTCCCAGATACGCAGTATTTT. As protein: CASSSPYLPDTQYF.

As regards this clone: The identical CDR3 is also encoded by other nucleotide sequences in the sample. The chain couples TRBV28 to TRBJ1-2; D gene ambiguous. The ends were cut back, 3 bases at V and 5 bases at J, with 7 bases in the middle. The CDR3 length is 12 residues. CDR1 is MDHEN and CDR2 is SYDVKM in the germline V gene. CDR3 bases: TGTGCCAGCAGTTTGGCGGATTATGGCTACACCTTC. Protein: CASSLADYGYTF.

This CDR3 reads CASSNDRAFGYGYTF. In nucleotides, the CDR3 is TGTGCCAGCAGCAATGACAGGGCCTTCGGCTATGGCTACACCTTC. This rearrangement joins TRBV6-5 to TRBJ1-2, with TRBD1 matching over 7 bases. CDR3 length: 15 residues. V shed 6 bases and J 4 bases; nucleotides not matched to a gene: 11. CDR1 and CDR2 (germline): MNHEY, SVGAGI.

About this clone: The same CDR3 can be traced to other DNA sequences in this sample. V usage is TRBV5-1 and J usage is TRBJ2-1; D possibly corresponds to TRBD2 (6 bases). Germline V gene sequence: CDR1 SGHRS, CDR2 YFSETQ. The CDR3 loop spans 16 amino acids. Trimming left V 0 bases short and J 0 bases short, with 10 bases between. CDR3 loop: CASSLVAGLSYNEQFF. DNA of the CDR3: TGCGCCAGCAGCTTGGTGGCGGGACTCTCCTACAATGAGCAGTTCTTC. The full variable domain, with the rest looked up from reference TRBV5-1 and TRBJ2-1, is KAGVTQTPRYLIKTRGQQVTLSCSPISGHRSVSWYQQTPGQGLQFLFEYFSETQRNKGNFPGRFSGRQFSNSRSEMNVSTLELGDSALYLCASSLVAGLSYNEQFFGPGTRLTVL.

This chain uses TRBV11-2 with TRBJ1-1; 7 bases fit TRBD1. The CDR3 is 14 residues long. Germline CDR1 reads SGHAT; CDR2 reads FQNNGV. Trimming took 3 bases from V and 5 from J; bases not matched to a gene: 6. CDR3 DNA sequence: TGTGCCAGCAGCTTCCGGGACAGAGGAACTGAAGCTTTCTTT. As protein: CASSFRDRGTEAFF.

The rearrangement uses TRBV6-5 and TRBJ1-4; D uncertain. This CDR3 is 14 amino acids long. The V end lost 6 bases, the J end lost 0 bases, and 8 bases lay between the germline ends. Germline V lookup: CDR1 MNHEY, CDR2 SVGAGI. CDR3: CASRRKATNEKLFF. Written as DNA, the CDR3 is TGTGCCAGCAGACGAAAAGCAACTAATGAAAAACTGTTTTTT.

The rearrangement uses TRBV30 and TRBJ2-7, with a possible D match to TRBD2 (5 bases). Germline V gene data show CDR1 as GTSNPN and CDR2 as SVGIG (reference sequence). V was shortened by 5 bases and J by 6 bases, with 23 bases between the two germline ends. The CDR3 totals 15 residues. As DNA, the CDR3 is TGTGCCTGGGGGCGACGGAGCTCCCCGGGAATCGAGCAGTACTTC. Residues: CAWGRRSSPGIEQYF.

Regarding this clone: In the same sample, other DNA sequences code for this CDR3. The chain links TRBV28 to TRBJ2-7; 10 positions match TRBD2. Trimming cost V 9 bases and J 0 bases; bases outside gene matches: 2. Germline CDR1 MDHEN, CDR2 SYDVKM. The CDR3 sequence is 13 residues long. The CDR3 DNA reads TGTGCCAGTTGGACTAGCGGCTCCTACGAGCAGTACTTC. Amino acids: CASWTSGSYEQYF.

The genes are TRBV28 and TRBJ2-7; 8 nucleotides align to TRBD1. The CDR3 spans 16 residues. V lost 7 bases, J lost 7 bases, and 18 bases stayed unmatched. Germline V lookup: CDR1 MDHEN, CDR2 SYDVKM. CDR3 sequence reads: CASTPSGRGQRLEQYF. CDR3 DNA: TGTGCCAGCACCCCCAGTGGCAGGGGGCAACGTTTAGAGCAGTACTTC.

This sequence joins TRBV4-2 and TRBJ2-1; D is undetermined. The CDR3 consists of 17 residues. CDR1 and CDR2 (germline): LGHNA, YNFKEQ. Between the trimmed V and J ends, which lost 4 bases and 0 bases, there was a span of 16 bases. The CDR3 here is CASSPQITGSSYNEQFF. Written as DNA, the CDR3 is TGTGCCAGCAGCCCCCAAATCACGGGTAGCTCCTACAATGAGCAGTTCTTC.

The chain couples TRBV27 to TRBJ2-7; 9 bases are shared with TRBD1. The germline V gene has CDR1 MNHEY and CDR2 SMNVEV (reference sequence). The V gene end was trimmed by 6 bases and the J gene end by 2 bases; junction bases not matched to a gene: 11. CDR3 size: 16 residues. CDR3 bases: TGTGCCAGCAGGCTCCTAGGACAGGGGCGAGCCTACGAGCAGTACTTC. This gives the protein CASRLLGQGRAYEQYF.